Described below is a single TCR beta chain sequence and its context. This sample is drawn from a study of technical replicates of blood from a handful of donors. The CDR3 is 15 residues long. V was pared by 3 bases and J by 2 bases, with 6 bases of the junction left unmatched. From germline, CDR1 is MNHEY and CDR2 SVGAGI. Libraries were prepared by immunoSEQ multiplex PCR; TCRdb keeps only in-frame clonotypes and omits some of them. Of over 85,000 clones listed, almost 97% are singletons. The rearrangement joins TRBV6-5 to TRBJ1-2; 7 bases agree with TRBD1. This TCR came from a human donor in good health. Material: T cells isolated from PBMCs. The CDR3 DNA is TGTGCCAGCAGTTATACAGGGGCTGTAAACTATGGCTACACCTTC. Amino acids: CASSYTGAVNYGYTF.